The 32 T cell receptor beta chains listed next were all sequenced from one sample in a study of early T cells in non-severe SARS-CoV-2 infection. TCRdb processed the 5' RACE reads anew with MiXCR; each CDR3 protein has one entry. The repertoire holds roughly 81,000 distinct CDR3 sequences, with about 12% as singletons. The sample taken for sequencing was whole blood. Receptors were obtained from an adult who was a healthcare worker with PCR-confirmed SARS-CoV-2 infection or an uninfected control (not recorded which).

This clonotype has only a few counts. The chain couples TRBV11-2 to TRBJ1-3; TRBD1 is a possible D gene (5 bases). Germline-derived CDR1 and CDR2 are SGHAT and FQNNGV. The CDR3 has 16 residues. Trimming took off 2 bases at V and 6 bases at J, with 17 bases between the two ends. CDR3 in DNA: TGTGCCAGCAGCTTACTACCCGCAGGGAGAGAAAACACCATATATTTT. Translating gives CASSLLPAGRENTIYF. Drawing the rest from reference TRBV11-2 and TRBJ1-3, the complete variable domain is EAGVAQSPRYKIIEKRQSVAFWCNPISGHATLYWYQQILGQGPKLLIQFQNNGVVDDSQLPKDRFSAERLKGVDSTLKIQPAKLEDSAVYLCASSLLPAGRENTIYFGEGSWLTVV.

This clonotype was seen only a few times. V and J are TRBV5-3 and TRBJ2-2; D is undetermined. TRBV5-3 is an ORF, and what it does is uncertain. The CDR3 is 14 residues long. The V and J ends lost 2 bases and 6 bases respectively, with 11 bases between them. The CDR3 region has the DNA TGTGCCAGAAGCTTCCTAGTGTCGGCCGGGGAGCTGTTTTTT. Amino acids: CARSFLVSAGELFF.

Only a few counts were recorded for this clonotype. The rearrangement uses TRBV5-1 and TRBJ2-1, with 9 positions matching TRBD1. This CDR3 spans 15 amino acids. The V gene end was trimmed by 5 bases and the J gene end by 3 bases; junction bases not matched to a gene: 6. Germline loops: CDR1 SGHRS, CDR2 YFSETQ. CDR3 coding DNA: TGCGCCAGCAGGGAACCGGGACAGGGCTACAATGAGCAGTTCTTC. It specifies CASREPGQGYNEQFF.

This clonotype was seen repeatedly, ten times or more. The genes are TRBV19 and TRBJ1-5, with 7 bases matching TRBD1. V shed 6 bases, J shed 7 bases, and the junction held 9 bases outside the gene matches. This CDR3 spans 14 amino acids. The germline gives CDR1 LNHDA, CDR2 SQIVND (reference sequence). CDR3 in DNA: TGTGCCAGTAGGTATAGGGGGCTTGGGCAGCCCCAGCATTTT. It codes for CASRYRGLGQPQHF.

This clonotype has at least ten counts. J is TRBJ2-7 and V is TRBV5-4; D might be TRBD1 (5 bases). Trimming stripped 4 bases from V and 2 bases from J, with 13 bases between. CDR3 length: 14 residues. Germline CDR1 is SGHNT and CDR2 is YYREEE (reference sequence). CDR3 amino acids: CASSRRQNPYEQYF. The CDR3 coding sequence is TGTGCCAGCAGCCGTCGACAGAATCCCTACGAGCAGTACTTC.

This clonotype was detected ten times or more. The chain links TRBV7-8 to TRBJ2-3, with 12 positions matching TRBD2. V shed 3 bases and J 2 bases; nucleotides not matched to a gene: 9. Germline assignment: CDR1 SGHVS and CDR2 FQNEAQ. The CDR3 contains 18 residues. The CDR3 sequence: CASSFTLRLAGVTDTQYF. In nucleotides, the CDR3 is TGTGCCAGCAGCTTTACCCTCCGACTAGCGGGGGTCACAGATACGCAGTATTTT.

The chain combines TRBV30 with TRBJ1-5; possibly TRBD1 for D (5 bases). Per the germline V gene, CDR1 is GTSNPN and CDR2 is SVGIG (reference sequence). Deletions cut 0 bases from V and 10 bases from J, with 16 bases between. This CDR3 spans 14 amino acids. This CDR3 reads CAWSVQAFGIPQHF. The DNA of the CDR3 is TGTGCCTGGAGTGTACAGGCCTTTGGAATACCCCAGCATTTT.

There are many counts of this clonotype. This sequence joins TRBV20-1 and TRBJ2-5; D might be TRBD2 (5 bases). Germline V gives CDR1 DFQATT, CDR2 SNEGSKA (reference sequence). The V end was cut by 1 base, the J end by 5 bases, with 8 bases between. The CDR3 runs 12 residues. The CDR3 reads CSARGLAETQYF. The DNA for the CDR3 is TGCAGTGCTAGAGGGCTAGCCGAGACCCAGTACTTC.

This clonotype showed up many times. This chain links TRBV20-1 with TRBJ1-4; D not certain. V was shortened by 4 bases and J by 7 bases, with 16 bases between the two germline ends. The CDR3 has 14 residues. Germline loops: CDR1 DFQATT, CDR2 SNEGSKA (reference sequence). This chain's CDR3 is CSAIAWEGSEKLFF. The CDR3 DNA reads TGCAGTGCTATAGCCTGGGAAGGTAGTGAAAAACTGTTTTTT.

This clonotype has just a few counts. The V call is TRBV18, the J call TRBJ2-7, with a weak D call TRBD1 (6 bases). CDR1 KGHSH and CDR2 LQKENI come from the germline V gene. This CDR3 is 15 amino acids long. V dropped 6 bases and J dropped 2 bases, with 17 bases sitting between them. This CDR3 is CASSPSRDKTYEQYF. In DNA, the CDR3 is TGTGCCAGCTCCCCCTCCCGGGACAAGACCTACGAGCAGTACTTC.

This clonotype was seen repeatedly, ten times or more. The chain uses TRBV29-1 and TRBJ2-1; D is perhaps TRBD1 or TRBD2 (5 bases each). Trimming shortened V by 3 bases and J by 8 bases, and 14 bases separated the two germline ends. The length of the CDR3 is 13 residues. From germline, CDR1 is SQVTM and CDR2 ANQGSEA. This CDR3 reads CSVDGDPYHEQFF. The DNA of the CDR3 is TGCAGCGTTGATGGGGACCCCTATCATGAGCAGTTCTTC.

V and J are TRBV5-6 and TRBJ2-7; the match to TRBD1 covers 7 bases. This CDR3 has 15 residues. Germline-derived CDR1 and CDR2 are SGHDT and YYEEEE. J was trimmed by 0 bases and V by 3 bases; bases with no gene match: 6. CDR3 in amino acids: CASSSEQGNSYEQYF. The DNA of the CDR3 is TGTGCCAGCAGCTCCGAACAGGGGAACTCCTACGAGCAGTACTTC.

This clonotype was counted many times. J is TRBJ1-2 and V is TRBV20-1; 8 bases line up with TRBD1. Germline CDR1 and CDR2: DFQATT and SNEGSKA (reference sequence). Trimming cost V 3 bases and J 4 bases; bases outside gene matches: 4. The CDR3 has 13 amino acids. The CDR3: CSASAGGVYGYTF. CDR3 DNA: TGCAGTGCTAGCGCAGGGGGCGTCTATGGCTACACCTTC.

This clonotype was detected ten times or more. The DNA of the CDR3 is TGTGCCAGCAGCTTAGTGTCCACTGAGCAGTTCTTC. Translated: CASSLVSTEQFF. This chain uses TRBV11-3 with TRBJ2-1; no clear D. CDR1 and CDR2 from the germline V gene are SGHNT and YENEEA. This CDR3 has 12 amino acids. The V gene lost 1 base and the J gene lost 9 bases, with 7 bases spanning the gap.

This clonotype was observed at least ten times. The chain uses TRBV20-1 and TRBJ1-6, with 8 bases fitting TRBD1. V lost 0 bases, J lost 13 bases, and 11 bases stayed unmatched. This CDR3 region has 15 residues. Germline V gives CDR1 DFQATT, CDR2 SNEGSKA (reference sequence). The chain's CDR3 is CSARDTGTGRSPLHF. CDR3 nucleotides: TGCAGTGCTAGAGATACCGGGACAGGACGTTCCCCCCTCCACTTT.

This clonotype was counted ten times or more. V usage is TRBV2 and J usage is TRBJ1-2, with D uncertain. CDR1 and CDR2 from the germline V gene are SNHLY and FYNNEI. Trimming stripped 7 bases from V and 5 bases from J, with 11 bases between. The CDR3 consists of 12 residues. CDR3 sequence: CASNAGVYGYTF. In nucleotides, the CDR3 is TGTGCCAGCAATGCCGGGGTGTATGGCTACACCTTC.

The rearrangement joins TRBV5-6 to TRBJ2-1, with 8 bases matching TRBD2. The germline gives CDR1 SGHDT, CDR2 YYEEEE. V dropped 4 bases and J dropped 3; count of bases not matched to a gene: 6. This CDR3 comprises 15 residues. This chain's CDR3 is CASSGAGGLYNEQFF. DNA for the CDR3: TGTGCCAGCAGCGGTGCGGGGGGCCTCTACAATGAGCAGTTCTTC.

The chain links TRBV7-9 to TRBJ1-2; the match to TRBD1 covers 8 bases. The germline V gene encodes CDR1 SEHNR and CDR2 FQNEAQ (reference sequence). The CDR3 is made up of 15 amino acids. V dropped 5 bases and J dropped 4; count of bases not matched to a gene: 9. CDR3 amino acids: CASSPLQGGGYGYTF. DNA of the CDR3: TGTGCCAGCAGCCCCTTACAGGGGGGCGGCTATGGCTACACCTTC.

This clonotype was recorded many times. The chain links TRBV12-3 or TRBV12-4 to TRBJ1-1, with D perhaps TRBD1 (5 bases). This CDR3 is 15 amino acids long. Trimming shortened V by 5 bases and J by 2 bases, and 15 bases separated the two germline ends. Here the CDR3 DNA reads TGTGCCAGCAGTCCCCTGGGGGATCGAAACACTGAAGCTTTCTTT. Residues: CASSPLGDRNTEAFF.

This clonotype was counted a few times. The V and J genes are TRBV11-2 and TRBJ2-3; 13 bases line up with TRBD2. Germline loops: CDR1 SGHAT, CDR2 FQNNGV. This CDR3 spans 17 amino acids. The junction had 7 bases not matched to a gene; V was cut back by 1 base and J by 6 bases. CDR3 coding DNA: TGTGCCAGCAGCTTAGTGACAGGACTAGCGGGGGCGGATACGCAGTATTTT. Translated, it gives CASSLVTGLAGADTQYF. Full variable domain (remainder filled in from reference TRBV11-2 and TRBJ2-3): EAGVAQSPRYKIIEKRQSVAFWCNPISGHATLYWYQQILGQGPKLLIQFQNNGVVDDSQLPKDRFSAERLKGVDSTLKIQPAKLEDSAVYLCASSLVTGLAGADTQYFGPGTRLTVL.

In this sample, this clonotype turned up once. The J gene is TRBJ2-7, the V gene TRBV27; 8 bases match TRBD2. CDR1 and CDR2 from the germline V gene are MNHEY and SMNVEV (reference sequence). The CDR3 contains 12 residues. V lost 2 bases, J lost 6 bases, and 0 bases stayed unmatched. CDR3 coding DNA: TGTGCCAGCAGTTTAGCGGGAGGCGAGCAGTACTTC. This encodes CASSLAGGEQYF.

This clonotype was seen ten or more times. CDR3 DNA: TGCAGTGCTAGTGGGGCAGTCTCTAACTATGGCTACACCTTC. Its translation: CSASGAVSNYGYTF. The J gene is TRBJ1-2, the V gene TRBV20-1; tentative D call: TRBD1 (5 bases). Trimming cost V 3 bases and J 0 bases, with 11 bases left between them. The CDR3 covers 14 residues. The germline V gene encodes CDR1 DFQATT and CDR2 SNEGSKA (reference sequence).

Ten or more counts support this clonotype. V is TRBV19 and J is TRBJ2-5; perhaps TRBD1 as D (5 bases). V was shortened by 1 base and J by 5 bases, with 11 bases between the two germline ends. This CDR3 is built from 14 residues. CDR1 is LNHDA and CDR2 is SQIVND in the germline V gene (reference sequence). The CDR3 bases are TGTGCCAGTAGTATAGTGGCGTACAGGGAGACCCAGTACTTC. It codes for CASSIVAYRETQYF. Drawing the rest from reference TRBV19 and TRBJ2-5, the complete variable domain is DGGITQSPKYLFRKEGQNVTLSCEQNLNHDAMYWYRQDPGQGLRLIYYSQIVNDFQKGDIAEGYSVSREKKESFPLTVTSAQKNPTAFYLCASSIVAYRETQYFGPGTRLLVL.

In its sample, this clonotype was seen a few times. J is TRBJ2-7 and V is TRBV27, with TRBD2 identical over 12 bases. V lost 6 bases to trimming and J lost 3 bases; unmatched junction nucleotides: 9. The CDR3 is made up of 16 amino acids. Per the germline V gene, CDR1 is MNHEY and CDR2 is SMNVEV (reference sequence). The CDR3 DNA sequence: TGTGCCAGCAGAAACCCGGGACTAGCGGGCCACTACGAGCAGTACTTC. As protein: CASRNPGLAGHYEQYF.

This clonotype was observed at least ten times. Germline and junction disagree at one end, which may indicate a read error. The CDR3 region is CASSLGGLLSGDERFF. The CDR3 DNA sequence: TGCGCCAGCAGCTTGGGGGGGCTGTTGTCGGGCGATGAGCGGTTCTTC. The chain has TRBV5-1 and TRBJ2-1, with TRBD1 as a possible D gene (6 bases). The V gene's germline CDR1 is SGHRS and CDR2 YFSETQ. The CDR3 loop spans 16 amino acids.

This clonotype was found many times. V and J are TRBV24-1 and TRBJ1-5; 12 nucleotides align to TRBD1. The trim removed 3 bases at V and 0 bases at J, leaving 8 bases unmatched. CDR3 size: 19 residues. CDR1 and CDR2 (germline): KGHDR, SFDVKD. The CDR3 sequence is CATSDPGTGGSSSNQPQHF. As DNA, the CDR3 is TGTGCCACCAGTGATCCCGGGACAGGGGGCTCGTCTAGCAATCAGCCCCAGCATTTT.

In its sample, this clonotype was seen many times. This sequence joins TRBV28 and TRBJ1-2; D may be TRBD1 (6 bases). This CDR3 region has 17 residues. Germline CDR1 reads MDHEN; CDR2 reads SYDVKM. The V end lost 5 bases, the J end lost 2 bases, and 21 bases lay between the germline ends. CDR3 coding DNA: TGTGCCAGCAGTCCTCCGACAGGAACCGTCAGAAACTATGGCTACACCTTC. This gives the protein CASSPPTGTVRNYGYTF.

This clonotype was seen ten or more times. The chain joins TRBV18 to TRBJ1-5, with D hard to call. V gave up 5 bases and J gave up 5 bases, with 13 bases separating them. The CDR3 runs to 14 residues. The germline CDR1 and CDR2 sequences are KGHSH and LQKENI. The CDR3: CASSARSGDQPQHF. The CDR3 bases are TGTGCCAGCTCAGCACGGTCGGGCGATCAGCCCCAGCATTTT.

The CDR3, as DNA: TGCAGTGCTAGAGGTCCGGGTGTCTACGAGCAGTACTTC. Its translation: CSARGPGVYEQYF. The chain joins TRBV20-1 to TRBJ2-7; no clear D gene. The germline V gene encodes CDR1 DFQATT and CDR2 SNEGSKA (reference sequence). The V end was cut by 1 base, the J end by 3 bases, with 10 bases between. The CDR3 is made up of 13 amino acids.

This clonotype was counted many times. V usage is TRBV7-2 and J usage is TRBJ2-3; 8 bases match TRBD2. Losses at the gene ends were 5 bases for V and 6 bases for J; bases not matched to a gene: 7. CDR1 is SGHTA and CDR2 is FQGNSA in the germline V gene. This CDR3 region has 14 residues. CDR3 sequence: CASSLWLAGDTQYF. In DNA, the CDR3 is TGTGCCAGCAGCCTTTGGTTAGCGGGGGATACGCAGTATTTT.

In nucleotides, the CDR3 is TGCAGCGCAATTGGACTAGCGGGAGCGGAGACCCAGTACTTC. Encoded protein: CSAIGLAGAETQYF. The rearrangement uses TRBV29-1 and TRBJ2-5, with 13 positions matching TRBD2. Germline V CDR1 and CDR2: SQVTM, ANQGSEA. The length of the CDR3 is 14 residues. Germline trimming cut 7 bases from V and 5 bases from J; bases unmatched to any gene: 7.

J is TRBJ1-1 and V is TRBV7-2, with D uncertain. The length of the CDR3 is 14 residues. The V gene lost 4 bases and the J gene lost 0 bases, with 9 bases spanning the gap. The germline V gene has CDR1 SGHTA and CDR2 FQGNSA. CDR3 sequence: CASSSQVLNTEAFF. Here the CDR3 DNA reads TGTGCCAGCAGCTCCCAGGTTTTGAACACTGAAGCTTTCTTT.